A selection of T cell receptor beta chains follows, all from one sample in a study of shared clonotypes between healthy human individuals. Sequenced by immunoSEQ multiplex PCR; TCRdb stores in-frame clones only, minus some. The sample yields roughly 660,000 clones, about 90% seen once. Sample: memory CD8+ T cells from PBMCs. These receptor sequences come from a man aged 18 to 29 in good health. Some clones in this sample may be carry-over from other donors' samples. CDR3s include the opening cysteine and the closing phenylalanine or tryptophan. The order of the fields is D gene, V gene, J gene, clone size, CDR3 DNA, CDR3 protein. A D gene is named only where the DNA matches it firmly. Not all rows give a size; the values are once, few, many and, for expanded clones, a class.

D gene: -
V gene: TRBV5-4
J gene: TRBJ2-5
clone size: -
CDR3 DNA: TGTGCCAGCAGCTTCTCGGTAGGGGCGGAGACCCAGTACTTC
CDR3 protein: CASSFSVGAETQYF

D gene: -
V gene: TRBV5-6
J gene: TRBJ1-1
clone size: -
CDR3 DNA: TGTGCCAGCAGCTCACAGGGTCCTGAAGCTTTCTTT
CDR3 protein: CASSSQGPEAFF

D gene: TRBD1
V gene: TRBV13
J gene: TRBJ2-7
clone size: -
CDR3 DNA: TGTGCCAGCAGCTTATGGGTTTTTAAGACAGGGGGCGAGCAGTACTTC
CDR3 protein: CASSLWVFKTGGEQYF

D gene: -
V gene: TRBV10-3
J gene: TRBJ1-2
clone size: -
CDR3 DNA: TGTGCCATCAGTAGTCTCTTGGGAAAAGCAGGCGCTAACTATGGCTACACCTTC
CDR3 protein: CAISSLLGKAGANYGYTF

D gene: -
V gene: TRBV15
J gene: TRBJ2-5
clone size: -
CDR3 DNA: TGTGCCACCAGCAGACCCCCTGGAGGGGATCAGGAGACCCAGTACTTC
CDR3 protein: CATSRPPGGDQETQYF

D gene: TRBD2
V gene: TRBV27
J gene: TRBJ2-7
clone size: -
CDR3 DNA: TGTGCCAGCAGCCCGACTAGCGGCTCGCCGGACGGGCAGTACTTC
CDR3 protein: CASSPTSGSPDGQYF

D gene: -
V gene: TRBV11-2
J gene: TRBJ2-7
clone size: -
CDR3 DNA: TGTGCCAGCAGCTCCCCGCCGGGTTGGGGTACCTCCTACGAGCAGTACTTC
CDR3 protein: CASSSPPGWGTSYEQYF

D gene: -
V gene: TRBV7-7
J gene: TRBJ2-3
clone size: -
CDR3 DNA: TGTGCCAGCAGCGCAGCTATAGCGTTTACGGGCACAGATACGCAGTATTTT
CDR3 protein: CASSAAIAFTGTDTQYF

D gene: TRBD2
V gene: TRBV30
J gene: TRBJ2-7
clone size: -
CDR3 DNA: TGTGCCTGGAGTCGCGACGAGGGGCTAGCGGTCTACGAGCAGTACTTC
CDR3 protein: CAWSRDEGLAVYEQYF

D gene: TRBD2
V gene: TRBV5-1
J gene: TRBJ2-3
clone size: -
CDR3 DNA: TGCGCCAGCAGCTTGAGGCGGGAGGGCCCAGATACGCAGTATTTT
CDR3 protein: CASSLRREGPDTQYF

D gene: -
V gene: TRBV6-6
J gene: TRBJ2-2
clone size: -
CDR3 DNA: TGTGCCAGCAGTTACCGGGAGAACACCGGGGAGCTGTTTTTT
CDR3 protein: CASSYRENTGELFF

D gene: -
V gene: TRBV7-6
J gene: TRBJ2-3
clone size: -
CDR3 DNA: TGTGCCAGCAGCTTAGGGAGGGCGACAGATACGCAGTATTTT
CDR3 protein: CASSLGRATDTQYF

D gene: TRBD2
V gene: TRBV28
J gene: TRBJ2-7
clone size: -
CDR3 DNA: TGTGCCAGCAGTTCCCCCCCGTGGCGGGAGGACTCCTACGAGCAGTACTTC
CDR3 protein: CASSSPPWREDSYEQYF

D gene: -
V gene: TRBV7-8
J gene: TRBJ1-4
clone size: -
CDR3 DNA: TGTGCCAGCAGCTTAGCGGTGGGTAATGAAAAACTGTTTTTT
CDR3 protein: CASSLAVGNEKLFF

D gene: TRBD1
V gene: TRBV28
J gene: TRBJ2-7
clone size: -
CDR3 DNA: TGTGCCAGCAGTCCGAATGGTAGGGACAGGGCTAACGAGCAGTACTTC
CDR3 protein: CASSPNGRDRANEQYF

D gene: TRBD2
V gene: TRBV6-4
J gene: TRBJ2-7
clone size: -
CDR3 DNA: TGTGCCAGCAAGCGGACTAGCGGGAGTCCCCCATACGAGCAGTACTTC
CDR3 protein: CASKRTSGSPPYEQYF

D gene: TRBD2
V gene: TRBV28
J gene: TRBJ2-1
clone size: -
CDR3 DNA: TGTGCCAGCAGTTTTTCGGGAGGGTACAATGAGCAGTTCTTC
CDR3 protein: CASSFSGGYNEQFF

D gene: -
V gene: TRBV7-9
J gene: TRBJ2-7
clone size: -
CDR3 DNA: TGTGCCAGCAGCTTTGATCAGGGTTCCTACGAGCAGTACTTC
CDR3 protein: CASSFDQGSYEQYF

D gene: -
V gene: TRBV11-2
J gene: TRBJ2-7
clone size: few
CDR3 DNA: TGTGCCAGCAGCTTAGGCGGGGCAGGAAGCGAGCAGTACTTC
CDR3 protein: CASSLGGAGSEQYF

D gene: -
V gene: TRBV6-5
J gene: TRBJ2-7
clone size: once
CDR3 DNA: TGTGCCAGCAGTTACTCGAACAGATTCTACGAGCAGTACTTC
CDR3 protein: CASSYSNRFYEQYF

D gene: -
V gene: TRBV21-1
J gene: TRBJ2-7
clone size: -
CDR3 DNA: TGTGCCAGCAGCAAATGGGCCGCCGACAGAACCTCTAGCGGGGTAACCTACGAGCAGTACTTC
CDR3 protein: CASSKWAADRTSSGVTYEQYF

D gene: -
V gene: TRBV5-1
J gene: TRBJ2-7
clone size: -
CDR3 DNA: TGCGCCAGCAGCTTGGATCTCAGGGTCGTCGCCGAGCAGTACTTC
CDR3 protein: CASSLDLRVVAEQYF

D gene: TRBD1
V gene: TRBV6-1
J gene: TRBJ2-1
clone size: -
CDR3 DNA: TGTGCCAGCAGTGAAGTACAGGGGGTGTCCTACAATGAGCAGTTCTTC
CDR3 protein: CASSEVQGVSYNEQFF

D gene: -
V gene: TRBV11-2
J gene: TRBJ2-1
clone size: -
CDR3 DNA: TGTGCCAGCAGCTTCCCCCGGTCGGGAACACCGGGGGAGCAGTTCTTC
CDR3 protein: CASSFPRSGTPGEQFF

D gene: TRBD1
V gene: TRBV11-2
J gene: TRBJ1-2
clone size: -
CDR3 DNA: TGTGCCAGCAGCTCGGACAGGGTCAATGGCTACACCTTC
CDR3 protein: CASSSDRVNGYTF

D gene: TRBD1
V gene: TRBV7-2
J gene: TRBJ2-1
clone size: -
CDR3 DNA: TGTGCCAGCAGCCCGTGGACAGGGGTCGATGAGCAGTTCTTC
CDR3 protein: CASSPWTGVDEQFF

D gene: -
V gene: TRBV10-3
J gene: TRBJ1-4
clone size: -
CDR3 DNA: TGTGCCACCCTGGGGCCAGGAATTGAAAAACTGTTTTTT
CDR3 protein: CATLGPGIEKLFF

D gene: TRBD2
V gene: TRBV10-1
J gene: TRBJ2-1
clone size: -
CDR3 DNA: TGCGCCAGCAGTCCCGGGACTAGCGGGAGGTCCCCCTACAATGAGCAGTTCTTC
CDR3 protein: CASSPGTSGRSPYNEQFF

D gene: -
V gene: TRBV6-5
J gene: TRBJ1-4
clone size: -
CDR3 DNA: TGTGCCAGCAGGGGAATTGGGGAAAAACTGTTTTTT
CDR3 protein: CASRGIGEKLFF

D gene: -
V gene: TRBV27
J gene: TRBJ2-1
clone size: -
CDR3 DNA: TGTGCCAGCAGTGTGGTGGGGGCCTACAATGAGCAGTTCTTC
CDR3 protein: CASSVVGAYNEQFF

D gene: -
V gene: TRBV28
J gene: TRBJ2-1
clone size: -
CDR3 DNA: TGTGCCAGCAGTTTATCCGGAGATTACAATGAGCAGTTCTTC
CDR3 protein: CASSLSGDYNEQFF

D gene: TRBD2
V gene: TRBV7-8
J gene: TRBJ2-1
clone size: -
CDR3 DNA: TGTGCCAGCAGCTTACGCGGGAGCTCAAACAATGAGCAGTTCTTC
CDR3 protein: CASSLRGSSNNEQFF

D gene: -
V gene: TRBV28
J gene: TRBJ1-1
clone size: -
CDR3 DNA: TGTGCCAGCAGTTTTACCGGACGGGGAAGGACTGAAGCTTTCTTT
CDR3 protein: CASSFTGRGRTEAFF

D gene: TRBD1
V gene: TRBV7-9
J gene: TRBJ2-7
clone size: -
CDR3 DNA: TGTGCCAGCAGGGACAAGGACAGGGACGAGCAGTACTTC
CDR3 protein: CASRDKDRDEQYF

D gene: -
V gene: TRBV7-9
J gene: TRBJ2-1
clone size: many
CDR3 DNA: TGTGCCAGCAGCTTAACCGTGAGCTCCTACAATGAGCAGTTCTTC
CDR3 protein: CASSLTVSSYNEQFF

D gene: -
V gene: TRBV10-3
J gene: TRBJ1-1
clone size: -
CDR3 DNA: TGTGCCATCAGTGAATCTACCAAACTGAACACTGAAGCTTTCTTT
CDR3 protein: CAISESTKLNTEAFF

D gene: TRBD1
V gene: TRBV7-9
J gene: TRBJ1-1
clone size: -
CDR3 DNA: TGTGCCAGCAGCGGGGGACAGGGGGCGGCGTGGACTGAAGCTTTCTTT
CDR3 protein: CASSGGQGAAWTEAFF

D gene: TRBD1
V gene: TRBV27
J gene: TRBJ1-5
clone size: -
CDR3 DNA: TGTGCCAGCAGTTGGACAGGTAGCAATCAGCCCCAGCATTTT
CDR3 protein: CASSWTGSNQPQHF

D gene: -
V gene: TRBV6-5
J gene: TRBJ1-3
clone size: -
CDR3 DNA: TGTGCCAGCATCCCCAGGGTCTCTGGAAACACCATATATTTT
CDR3 protein: CASIPRVSGNTIYF

D gene: -
V gene: TRBV4-3
J gene: TRBJ2-5
clone size: -
CDR3 DNA: TGCGCCAGCAGCCAAGATGTAGCTAGCGAGGGGGGTGAAGCCCAGTACTTC
CDR3 protein: CASSQDVASEGGEAQYF

D gene: -
V gene: TRBV6-1
J gene: TRBJ2-2
clone size: -
CDR3 DNA: TGTGCCAGCAGTGAAACAGGGACGAACACCGGGGAGCTGTTTTTT
CDR3 protein: CASSETGTNTGELFF

D gene: -
V gene: TRBV6-5
J gene: TRBJ1-2
clone size: -
CDR3 DNA: TGTGCCAGCAGTGCCAGGGGCCATGGCTACACCTTC
CDR3 protein: CASSARGHGYTF

D gene: -
V gene: TRBV27
J gene: TRBJ2-7
clone size: -
CDR3 DNA: TGTGCCAGCAGACAGATTTCAGGGATCTACGAGCAGTACTTC
CDR3 protein: CASRQISGIYEQYF

D gene: TRBD1
V gene: TRBV9
J gene: TRBJ1-2
clone size: -
CDR3 DNA: TGTGCCAGCAGCGTAGGGACAGGGTCGTATGGCTACACCTTC
CDR3 protein: CASSVGTGSYGYTF

D gene: -
V gene: TRBV19
J gene: TRBJ2-1
clone size: -
CDR3 DNA: TGTGCCAGTAGTATAGATCACGGGAGCGGAAATGAGCAGTTCTTC
CDR3 protein: CASSIDHGSGNEQFF

D gene: -
V gene: TRBV6-6
J gene: TRBJ2-3
clone size: -
CDR3 DNA: TGTGCCAGCAGTTATGGCGGGGCAAGGGATACGCAGTATTTT
CDR3 protein: CASSYGGARDTQYF

D gene: -
V gene: TRBV27
J gene: TRBJ2-1
clone size: -
CDR3 DNA: TGTGCCAGCACCCACCGCGTGGGGGAGTCGTCCAATGAGCAGTTCTTC
CDR3 protein: CASTHRVGESSNEQFF

D gene: -
V gene: TRBV6-6
J gene: TRBJ2-1
clone size: once
CDR3 DNA: TGTGCCTACCGGGGCAACAACAATGAGCAGTTCTTC
CDR3 protein: CAYRGNNNEQFF

D gene: -
V gene: TRBV27
J gene: TRBJ2-7
clone size: -
CDR3 DNA: TGTGCCAGCAGTTTGCGTCAGGCCTCCTACGAGCAGTACTTC
CDR3 protein: CASSLRQASYEQYF

D gene: -
V gene: TRBV7-9
J gene: TRBJ1-2
clone size: -
CDR3 DNA: TGTGCCAGCAGCTTAGAGTTCGGGACACCTACGCTCGACTATGGCTACACCTTC
CDR3 protein: CASSLEFGTPTLDYGYTF

D gene: -
V gene: TRBV7-8
J gene: TRBJ2-1
clone size: -
CDR3 DNA: TGTGCCTCTGGGGGGGCCGTCAGGCCCTACAATGAGCAGTTCTTC
CDR3 protein: CASGGAVRPYNEQFF

D gene: -
V gene: TRBV25-1
J gene: TRBJ1-3
clone size: -
CDR3 DNA: TGTGCCAGCAGACCCGGCGGAACAACTGGAAACACCATATATTTT
CDR3 protein: CASRPGGTTGNTIYF

D gene: -
V gene: TRBV28
J gene: TRBJ2-7
clone size: few
CDR3 DNA: TGTGCCAGCAGTAAATGGGGCGAGCAGTACTTC
CDR3 protein: CASSKWGEQYF

D gene: TRBD2
V gene: TRBV15
J gene: TRBJ2-7
clone size: -
CDR3 DNA: TGTGCCACCAGCGGGGGGACTAGCGGGAAAATCTACGAGCAGTACTTC
CDR3 protein: CATSGGTSGKIYEQYF

D gene: TRBD1
V gene: TRBV30
J gene: TRBJ2-7
clone size: -
CDR3 DNA: TGTGCCTGGAGTGTAGAGGGACAGCTCTCGGACGAGCAGTACTTC
CDR3 protein: CAWSVEGQLSDEQYF

D gene: TRBD2
V gene: TRBV19
J gene: TRBJ2-2
clone size: -
CDR3 DNA: TGTGCCAGTAGTCTCTCTAGCGGGATTCGCGCCGGGGAGCTGTTTTTT
CDR3 protein: CASSLSSGIRAGELFF

D gene: -
V gene: TRBV5-1
J gene: TRBJ2-7
clone size: -
CDR3 DNA: TGCGCCAGCAGGTGGGACGGGCAGCCTTTAGAGCAGTACTTC
CDR3 protein: CASRWDGQPLEQYF

D gene: -
V gene: TRBV7-3
J gene: TRBJ2-3
clone size: -
CDR3 DNA: TGTGCCAGCAGTCAAGGGGGAGGGACAGATACGCAGTATTTT
CDR3 protein: CASSQGGGTDTQYF

D gene: TRBD2
V gene: TRBV14
J gene: TRBJ2-7
clone size: -
CDR3 DNA: TGTGCCAGCAGCCAACCGGGACTAGCGGGAGGGGGTCACTACGAGCAGTACTTC
CDR3 protein: CASSQPGLAGGGHYEQYF

D gene: -
V gene: TRBV7-9
J gene: TRBJ2-5
clone size: -
CDR3 DNA: TGTGCCAGCAGAACGACGAGGTCGGGGGATCGATGGGAGACCCAGTACTTC
CDR3 protein: CASRTTRSGDRWETQYF